This T cell receptor beta chain derives from a study of T-cell memory formation after mild COVID-19. Study-level background: TCR clusters showed largely donor specificity. Points from the study as a whole: Clones that contracted from day 15 to 85 had balanced CD4/CD8; later expanders were CD4+ biased. Largely, contracting CD4+ clones fell within CM and EM, and contracting CD8+ clones within EMRA. Within pre-infection memory, some responding clones were found, suggesting cross-reactive memory joined.

Each CDR3 protein gets one entry after TCRdb re-called the 5' RACE reads with MiXCR. In the table there are 300,000 or so distinct CDR3 sequences, around 15% of which are singletons. The CDR3 is 16 residues long. Germline lookup yields CDR1 MNHEY and CDR2 SVGEGT. V lost 1 base and J 4 bases, leaving 16 bases between the germline ends. This clonotype was picked up a small number of times. Its antigen is as yet unknown. Sequenced input: PBMCs or a T cell subset sorted from them (not recorded which). The rearrangement uses TRBV6-2 or TRBV6-3 and TRBJ2-5; perhaps TRBD2 as D (6 bases). The TCR was taken from a man between 18 and 35 years old who had mild COVID-19 (a few samples of this study predate the infection). Cell type and time point are not known. The DNA of the CDR3 is TGTGCCAGCAGTTACTTCTTAGAGCGGGTCGGAGAGACCCAGTACTTC. Protein sequence: CASSYFLERVGETQYF.